This T cell receptor beta chain emerged from a study of shared clonotypes between healthy human individuals. Germline values: CDR1 SGHTS, CDR2 YDEGEE. This CDR3 has 11 amino acids. Trimming took off 0 bases at V and 9 bases at J, with 6 bases between the two ends. Here immunoSEQ multiplex PCR was the method, and the copy in TCRdb shows in-frame clones only, minus some. The sample lists 2 million to 2.5 million clones, roughly 93% occurring once. The chain is built from TRBV5-8 and TRBJ2-5; tentatively, D is TRBD1 (5 bases). This clonotype was sampled from a man between 18 and 35 years old in good health. Some clones in this sample may be carry-over from other donors' samples. Sequencing input: naive CD4+ T cells from PBMCs. The subset: CD45RA+ positively selected. CDR3 nucleotide sequence: TGTGCCAGCAGCTTGGACAGGCCCCAGTACTTC. It translates to CASSLDRPQYF.